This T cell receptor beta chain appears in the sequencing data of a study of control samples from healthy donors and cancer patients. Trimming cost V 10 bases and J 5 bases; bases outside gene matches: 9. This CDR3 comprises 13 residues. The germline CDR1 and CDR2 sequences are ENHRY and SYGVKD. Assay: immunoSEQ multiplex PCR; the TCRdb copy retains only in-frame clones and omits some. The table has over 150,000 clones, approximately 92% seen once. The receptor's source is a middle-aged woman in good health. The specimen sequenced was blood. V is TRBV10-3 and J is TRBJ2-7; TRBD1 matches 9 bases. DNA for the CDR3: TGTGCCACTCTAGTACAGGGGGCCCACGAGCAGTACTTC. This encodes CATLVQGAHEQYF.